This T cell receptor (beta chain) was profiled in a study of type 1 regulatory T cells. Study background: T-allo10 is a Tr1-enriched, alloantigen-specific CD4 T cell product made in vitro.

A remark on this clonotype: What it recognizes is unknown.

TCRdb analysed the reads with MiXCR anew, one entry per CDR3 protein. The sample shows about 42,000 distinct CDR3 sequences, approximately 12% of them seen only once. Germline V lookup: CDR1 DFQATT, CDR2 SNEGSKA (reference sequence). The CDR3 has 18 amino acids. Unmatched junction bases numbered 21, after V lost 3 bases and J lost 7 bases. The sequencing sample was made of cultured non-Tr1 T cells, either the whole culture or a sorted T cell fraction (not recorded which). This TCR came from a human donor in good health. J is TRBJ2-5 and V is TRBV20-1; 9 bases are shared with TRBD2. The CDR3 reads CSARSRQGGGRVMWTQYF. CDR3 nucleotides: TGCAGTGCTAGGTCCAGACAGGGTGGCGGGAGGGTGATGTGGACCCAGTACTTC.